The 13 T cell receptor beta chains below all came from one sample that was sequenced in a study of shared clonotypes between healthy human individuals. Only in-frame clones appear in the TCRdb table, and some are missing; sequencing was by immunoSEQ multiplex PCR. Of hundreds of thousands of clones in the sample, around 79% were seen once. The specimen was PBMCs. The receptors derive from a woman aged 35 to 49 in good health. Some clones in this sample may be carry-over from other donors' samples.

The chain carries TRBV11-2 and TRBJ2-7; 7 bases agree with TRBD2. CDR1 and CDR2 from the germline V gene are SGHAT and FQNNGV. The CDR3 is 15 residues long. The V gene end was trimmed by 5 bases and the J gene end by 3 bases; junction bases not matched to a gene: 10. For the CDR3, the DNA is TGTGCCAGCAGCCAAGGGGTTCTAGCGGTCTACGAGCAGTACTTC. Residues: CASSQGVLAVYEQYF.

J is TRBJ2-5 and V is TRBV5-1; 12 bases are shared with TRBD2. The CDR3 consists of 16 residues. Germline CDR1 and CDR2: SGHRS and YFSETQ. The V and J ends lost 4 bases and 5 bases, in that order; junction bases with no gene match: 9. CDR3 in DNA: TGCGCCAGCAGCAGCGGACTAGCGGGAAGCCAGGAGACCCAGTACTTC. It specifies CASSSGLAGSQETQYF.

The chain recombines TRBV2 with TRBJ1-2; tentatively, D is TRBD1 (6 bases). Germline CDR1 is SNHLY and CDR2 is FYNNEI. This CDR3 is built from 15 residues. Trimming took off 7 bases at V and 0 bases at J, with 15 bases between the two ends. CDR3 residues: CASTRDTATNYGYTF. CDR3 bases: TGTGCCAGCACCCGGGACACCGCTACTAACTATGGCTACACCTTC.

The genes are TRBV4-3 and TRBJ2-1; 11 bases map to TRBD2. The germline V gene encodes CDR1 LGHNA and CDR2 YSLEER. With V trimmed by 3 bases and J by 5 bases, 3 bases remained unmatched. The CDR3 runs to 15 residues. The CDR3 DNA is TGCGCCAGCAGCCAGCGACTAGCGGGAAACAATGAGCAGTTCTTC. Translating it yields CASSQRLAGNNEQFF.

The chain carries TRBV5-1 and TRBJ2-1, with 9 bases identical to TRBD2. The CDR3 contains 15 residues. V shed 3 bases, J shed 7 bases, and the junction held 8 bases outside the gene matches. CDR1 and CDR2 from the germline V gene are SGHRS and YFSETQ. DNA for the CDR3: TGCGCCAGCAGCTCCTCTAGCGGGATAGGTAATGAGCAGTTCTTC. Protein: CASSSSSGIGNEQFF.

The CDR3 region has the DNA TGTGCCAGCAGCGTAGGCCCCCGGGACGGTAACTATGGCTACACCTTC. It specifies CASSVGPRDGNYGYTF. This rearrangement joins TRBV9 to TRBJ1-2, with D perhaps TRBD1 (5 bases). Germline-derived CDR1 and CDR2 are SGDLS and YYNGEE. V was clipped by 0 bases and J by 1 base, with 13 bases between them. This CDR3 contains 16 residues.

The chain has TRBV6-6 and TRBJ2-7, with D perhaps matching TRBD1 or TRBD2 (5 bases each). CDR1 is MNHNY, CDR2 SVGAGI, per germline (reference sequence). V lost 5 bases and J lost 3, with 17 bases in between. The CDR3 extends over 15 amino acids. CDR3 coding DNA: TGTGCCAGCAGTACTTCAAGGGACGGACACTACGAGCAGTACTTC. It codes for CASSTSRDGHYEQYF.

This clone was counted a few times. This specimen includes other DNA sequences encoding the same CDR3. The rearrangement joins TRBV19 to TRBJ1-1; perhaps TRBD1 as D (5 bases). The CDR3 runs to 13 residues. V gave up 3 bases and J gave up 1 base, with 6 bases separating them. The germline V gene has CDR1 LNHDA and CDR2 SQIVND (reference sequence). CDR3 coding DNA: TGTGCCAGTAGTATCAGGGAGAACACTGAAGCTTTCTTT. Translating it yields CASSIRENTEAFF.

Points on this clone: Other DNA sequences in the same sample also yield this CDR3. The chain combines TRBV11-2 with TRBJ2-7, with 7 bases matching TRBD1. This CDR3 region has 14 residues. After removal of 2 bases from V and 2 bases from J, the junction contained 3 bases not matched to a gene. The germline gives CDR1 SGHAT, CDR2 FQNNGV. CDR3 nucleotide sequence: TGTGCCAGCAGCTTAAGGACAGGAGCCTACGAGCAGTACTTC. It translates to CASSLRTGAYEQYF.

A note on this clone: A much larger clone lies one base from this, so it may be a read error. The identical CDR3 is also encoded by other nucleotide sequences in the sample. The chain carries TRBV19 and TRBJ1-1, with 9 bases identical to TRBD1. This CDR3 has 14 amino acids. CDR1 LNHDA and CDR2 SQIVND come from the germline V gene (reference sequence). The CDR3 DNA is TGTGCTAGTAGTATGGGACAGGGGAACACTGAAGCTTTCTTT. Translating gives CASSMGQGNTEAFF.

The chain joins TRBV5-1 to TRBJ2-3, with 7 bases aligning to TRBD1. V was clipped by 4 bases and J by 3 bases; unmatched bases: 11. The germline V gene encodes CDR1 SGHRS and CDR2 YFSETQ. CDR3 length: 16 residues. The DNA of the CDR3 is TGCGCCAGCAGCCTCGGGACAGTGCCTCTTACAGATACGCAGTATTTT. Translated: CASSLGTVPLTDTQYF.

The CDR3 is CASSLDLRDTQYF. CDR3 coding DNA: TGTGCCAGCAGCTTGGACCTAAGGGATACGCAGTATTTT. The J gene is TRBJ2-3, the V gene TRBV7-6; the D is unclear. This CDR3 has 13 amino acids. The V gene's germline CDR1 is SGHVS and CDR2 FNYEAQ. Trimming removed 3 bases from V and 6 bases from J, with 10 bases in between.

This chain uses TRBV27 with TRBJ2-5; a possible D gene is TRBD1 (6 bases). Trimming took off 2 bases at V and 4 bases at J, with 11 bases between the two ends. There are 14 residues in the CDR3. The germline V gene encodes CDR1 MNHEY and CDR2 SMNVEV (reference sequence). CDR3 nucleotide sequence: TGTGCCAGCAGTTTAGGGGCCAGGGGAGAGACCCAGTACTTC. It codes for CASSLGARGETQYF.